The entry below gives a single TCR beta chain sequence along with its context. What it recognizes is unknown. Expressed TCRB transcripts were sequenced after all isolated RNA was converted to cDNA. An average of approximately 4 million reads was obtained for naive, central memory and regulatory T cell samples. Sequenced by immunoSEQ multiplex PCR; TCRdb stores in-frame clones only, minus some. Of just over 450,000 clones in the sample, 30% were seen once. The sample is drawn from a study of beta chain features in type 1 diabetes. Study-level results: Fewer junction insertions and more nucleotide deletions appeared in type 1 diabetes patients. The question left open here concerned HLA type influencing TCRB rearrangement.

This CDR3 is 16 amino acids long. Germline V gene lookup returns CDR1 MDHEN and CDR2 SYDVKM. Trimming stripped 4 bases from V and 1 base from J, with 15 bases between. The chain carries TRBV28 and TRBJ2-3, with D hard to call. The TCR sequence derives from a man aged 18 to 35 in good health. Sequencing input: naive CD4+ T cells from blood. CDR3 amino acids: CASSSKSWLGTDTQYF. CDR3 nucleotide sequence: TGTGCCAGCAGTTCAAAGTCTTGGCTCGGCACAGATACGCAGTATTTT.